The clone carrying this T cell receptor beta chain was seen more than once but under ten times. Its antigen is undetermined. Germline CDR1 SGHNT, CDR2 YYREEE (reference sequence). CDR3 length: 12 residues. The V end lost 1 base, the J end lost 6 bases, and 4 bases lay between the germline ends. TCRdb independently ran MiXCR on the 5' RACE reads; one entry per CDR3 protein. The repertoire holds about 83,000 distinct CDR3 sequences, with about 10% as singletons. These data come from a study of early T cells in non-severe SARS-CoV-2 infection. Background on the study: With bulk RNA from unsorted whole blood as input, sequencing yielded unpaired chains.

Study outcomes and limitations: Clonotype matching in VDJdb favored anti-spike CD8 responses and did not capture private and CD4 specificities.

The sample in question was whole blood, obtained at baseline. The source is an adult who was a healthcare worker with PCR-confirmed SARS-CoV-2 infection or an uninfected control (not recorded which). The chain carries TRBV5-4 and TRBJ2-2; D is unresolved. The CDR3, as DNA: TGTGCCAGCAGCTTGCAAGCCGGGGAGCTGTTTTTT. Its translation is CASSLQAGELFF.